The 22 T cell receptor beta chains listed next were all sequenced from one sample in a study of control samples from healthy donors and cancer patients. Repertoires were generated with immunoSEQ multiplex PCR, while TCRdb's copy carries only in-frame clones and drops some. The top ten clones hold 9.5% to 10% of a sample with over 85,000 clones, around nine tenths of them seen once. Sequencing input: PBMCs. These receptors all stem from a woman aged 50 to 60 with colorectal cancer.

In this sample, this clone turned up once. The rearrangement uses TRBV6-5 and TRBJ2-2, with D perhaps being TRBD1 or TRBD2 (5 bases each). The V end lost 5 bases, the J end lost 7 bases, and 14 bases lay between the germline ends. CDR1 and CDR2 (germline): MNHEY, SVGAGI. The CDR3 runs 14 residues. The CDR3, as DNA: TGTGCCAGCAGTACGGGTCCGAGGGGCGGGGAGCTGTTTTTT. Residues: CASSTGPRGGELFF.

J is TRBJ1-2 and V is TRBV4-2, with D perhaps TRBD1 (5 bases). V shed 0 bases and J shed 2 bases, with 7 bases lying between them. The germline gives CDR1 LGHNA, CDR2 YNFKEQ. CDR3 size: 14 residues. In DNA, the CDR3 is TGTGCCAGCAGCCAAGATGGGGGAAACTATGGCTACACCTTC. It yields the protein CASSQDGGNYGYTF.

The chain recombines TRBV27 with TRBJ1-2, with D possibly being TRBD1 (6 bases). Germline V CDR1 and CDR2: MNHEY, SMNVEV (reference sequence). The CDR3 totals 15 residues. Trimming took 6 bases from V and 0 from J, leaving 14 bases between them. This CDR3 reads CASSPNREANYGYTF. For the CDR3, the DNA is TGTGCCAGCAGCCCAAACAGGGAAGCTAACTATGGCTACACCTTC.

This chain uses TRBV5-1 with TRBJ1-1, with TRBD1 as a possible D gene (5 bases). V was trimmed by 0 bases and J by 6 bases, leaving 15 bases between them. This CDR3 region has 15 residues. Germline lookup yields CDR1 SGHRS and CDR2 YFSETQ. The DNA of the CDR3 is TGCGCCAGCAGCTTGGCCCCCGGCAGGGTTTCTGAAGCTTTCTTT. It codes for CASSLAPGRVSEAFF. Using reference TRBV5-1 and TRBJ1-1 for the parts outside the CDR3, the full variable domain is KAGVTQTPRYLIKTRGQQVTLSCSPISGHRSVSWYQQTPGQGLQFLFEYFSETQRNKGNFPGRFSGRQFSNSRSEMNVSTLELGDSALYLCASSLAPGRVSEAFFGQGTRLTVV.

J is TRBJ1-1 and V is TRBV7-3; unclear D gene. CDR3 length equals 15 residues. Trimming shortened V by 5 bases and J by 0 bases, and 13 bases separated the two germline ends. CDR1 and CDR2 from the germline V gene are SGHTA and FQGTGA. The CDR3 nucleotides read TGTGCCAGCAGCCTAGGCCAGATTATGAACACTGAAGCTTTCTTT. It is translated as CASSLGQIMNTEAFF.

The chain recombines TRBV2 with TRBJ1-6; D may be TRBD1 (6 bases). Trimming removed 9 bases at V and 7 bases at J, with 13 bases between. This CDR3 region has 13 residues. Germline lookup yields CDR1 SNHLY and CDR2 FYNNEI. The CDR3 here is CASRTALNSPLHF. The CDR3 bases are TGTGCCAGTAGGACAGCTCTAAATTCACCCCTCCACTTT.

V gene TRBV20-1 combines with J gene TRBJ1-5; D unclear. Trimming took 1 base from V and 7 from J, leaving 5 bases between them. Germline CDR1 is DFQATT and CDR2 is SNEGSKA (reference sequence). The CDR3 is 11 amino acids. The CDR3 spells CSARVGQPQHF. The CDR3 coding sequence is TGCAGTGCTAGAGTTGGACAGCCCCAGCATTTT.

This chain links TRBV7-9 with TRBJ2-3; D uncertain. CDR1 is SEHNR and CDR2 is FQNEAQ in the germline V gene (reference sequence). Trimming cost V 2 bases and J 2 bases, with 5 bases left between them. There are 13 residues in the CDR3. The CDR3 loop is CASSLHTTDTQYF. CDR3 coding DNA: TGTGCCAGCAGCTTACACACCACAGATACGCAGTATTTT.

The rearrangement joins TRBV5-1 to TRBJ2-7; TRBD1 aligns across 9 bases. The CDR3 loop spans 14 amino acids. Trimming took 1 base from V and 6 from J; bases not matched to a gene: 5. Germline values: CDR1 SGHRS, CDR2 YFSETQ. The CDR3 DNA reads TGCGCCAGCAGCTTGAAAGGGACAGGGAGCGAGCAGTACGTC. Translated, it gives CASSLKGTGSEQYV.

V and J are TRBV19 and TRBJ1-1, with D possibly TRBD1 on 6 matching bases. Germline V gene sequence: CDR1 LNHDA, CDR2 SQIVND (reference sequence). The V gene lost 6 bases and the J gene lost 4 bases, with 15 bases spanning the gap. There are 14 residues in the CDR3. CDR3 residues: CASSKQGSSTEAFF. CDR3 DNA sequence: TGTGCCAGTAGCAAACAGGGATCCAGCACTGAAGCTTTCTTT.

The chain recombines TRBV11-1 with TRBJ1-1; tentatively, D is TRBD1 (6 bases). The CDR3 is made up of 13 amino acids. The germline V and J ends were trimmed by 5 bases and 6 bases, with 13 bases remaining between them. Per germline, CDR1 SGHAT and CDR2 FQDESV (reference sequence). The CDR3, as DNA: TGTGCCAGCAGCAACACAGGGTTTCCTGAAGCTTTCTTT. It is translated as CASSNTGFPEAFF.

The chain has TRBV2 and TRBJ1-5, with D possibly being TRBD1 (6 bases). The CDR3 is 12 amino acids. The V gene's germline CDR1 is SNHLY and CDR2 FYNNEI. Trimming cost V 6 bases and J 6 bases, with 9 bases left between them. CDR3 protein: CASRDSGQPQHF. CDR3 DNA: TGTGCCAGCAGGGACAGCGGTCAGCCCCAGCATTTT.

CDR3 bases: TGTGCTAGTGGTTCCTGGGGATTCGAGGGGGGATCTGGAAACACCATATATTTT. It encodes CASGSWGFEGGSGNTIYF. The chain is built from TRBV12-5 and TRBJ1-3; the D gene is possibly TRBD1 (6 bases). CDR1 and CDR2 (germline): LGHNT, FRNRAP. CDR3 length: 18 residues. Trimming left V 4 bases short and J 1 base short, with 20 bases between.

The rearrangement links TRBV18 to TRBJ2-2; weak D call: TRBD2 (5 bases). The CDR3 contains 15 residues. With 3 bases removed from V and 7 bases from J, the gap between germline ends came to 15 bases. Germline V gene lookup returns CDR1 KGHSH and CDR2 LQKENI. The CDR3 is CASSPGNGVHGELFF. The CDR3 bases are TGTGCCAGCTCACCCGGTAACGGGGTTCACGGGGAGCTGTTTTTT. The full variable domain, in which reference TRBV18 and TRBJ2-2 provide the parts outside the CDR3, is NAGVMQNPRHLVRRRGQEARLRCSPMKGHSHVYWYRQLPEEGLKFMVYLQKENIIDESGMPKERFSAEFPKEGPSILRIQQVVRGDSAAYFCASSPGNGVHGELFFGEGSRLTVL.

V gene TRBV3-1 (or the pseudogene TRBV3-2) combines with J gene TRBJ2-5; 7 bases match TRBD2. The CDR3 is made up of 18 amino acids. Trimming took 0 bases from V and 0 from J; bases not matched to a gene: 10. Germline loops: CDR1 LGHDT, CDR2 YNNKEL (reference sequence). The CDR3 loop reads CASSQEYLAEVYQETQYF. The CDR3, as DNA: TGTGCCAGCAGCCAAGAATACCTAGCGGAGGTGTACCAAGAGACCCAGTACTTC.

This rearrangement joins TRBV19 to TRBJ1-5; tentatively, D is TRBD1 (6 bases). V shed 3 bases and J shed 4 bases, with 22 bases lying between them. Per the germline V gene, CDR1 is LNHDA and CDR2 is SQIVND (reference sequence). This CDR3 is 18 amino acids long. The CDR3: CASSIFKGEGEMNQPQHF. The CDR3 nucleotides read TGTGCCAGTAGTATTTTTAAGGGGGAGGGGGAAATGAATCAGCCCCAGCATTTT.

This clone is labeled medium-sized (0.01 to 0.1%). This rearrangement joins TRBV6-2 or TRBV6-3 to TRBJ1-2, with D tentatively TRBD1 (5 bases). Trimming removed 5 bases at V and 0 bases at J, with 10 bases between. Germline CDR1 is MNHEY and CDR2 is SVGEGT. The CDR3 is 14 amino acids. The CDR3 nucleotides read TGTGCCAGCAGTAGGGACGGGGCTAACTATGGCTACACCTTC. Protein product: CASSRDGANYGYTF.

The V call is TRBV7-2, the J call TRBJ2-5; 8 nucleotides agree with TRBD2. This CDR3 contains 16 residues. CDR1 is SGHTA, CDR2 FQGNSA, per germline. V was clipped by 1 base and J by 4 bases; unmatched bases: 8. The CDR3 DNA sequence: TGTGCCAGCAGCTTAGGGCCGGGGGGGCTTTCAGAGACCCAGTACTTC. Translating gives CASSLGPGGLSETQYF. The variable domain in full, with the rest retrieved from reference TRBV7-2 and TRBJ2-5, is GAGVSQSPSNKVTEKGKDVELRCDPISGHTALYWYRQSLGQGLEFLIYFQGNSAPDKSGLPSDRFSAERTGGSVSTLTIQRTQQEDSAVYLCASSLGPGGLSETQYFGPGTRLLVL.

This clone was counted once. With a much larger clone just one base away, this may be a read error. The chain links TRBV6-5 to TRBJ2-2; D gene ambiguous. Germline CDR1 reads MNHEY; CDR2 reads SVGAGI. The CDR3 loop spans 12 amino acids. The ends were cut back, 6 bases at V and 0 bases at J, with 2 bases in the middle. CDR3 bases: TGTGCCAGCAGAACGAACACCGGGGAGCTGTTTTTT. It yields the protein CASRTNTGELFF.

The rearrangement joins TRBV30 to TRBJ2-2; a weak D match, TRBD2 (6 bases). The CDR3 is made up of 13 amino acids. Trimming left V 0 bases short and J 7 bases short, with 9 bases between. Germline V gene data show CDR1 as GTSNPN and CDR2 as SVGIG (reference sequence). CDR3 nucleotides: TGTGCCTGGAGTGTCTGGGGGGACGGGGAGCTGTTTTTT. Its protein is CAWSVWGDGELFF.

V gene TRBV6-6 combines with J gene TRBJ1-2; D possibly corresponds to TRBD1 (6 bases). Germline-derived CDR1 and CDR2 are MNHNY and SVGAGI (reference sequence). The CDR3 is 15 residues long. Trimming removed 0 bases from V and 0 bases from J, with 8 bases in between. The CDR3 spells CASSYSPGANYGYTF. CDR3 nucleotide sequence: TGTGCCAGCAGTTACTCGCCAGGGGCTAACTATGGCTACACCTTC.

This chain connects TRBV2 to TRBJ1-2; D perhaps matches TRBD1 (6 bases). The V end lost 4 bases, the J end lost 8 bases, and 17 bases lay between the germline ends. CDR1 and CDR2 from the germline V gene are SNHLY and FYNNEI. This CDR3 region has 14 residues. The CDR3 region is CASSVSSQGYGYTF. The CDR3, as DNA: TGTGCCAGCAGTGTATCATCACAGGGATACGGCTACACCTTC.